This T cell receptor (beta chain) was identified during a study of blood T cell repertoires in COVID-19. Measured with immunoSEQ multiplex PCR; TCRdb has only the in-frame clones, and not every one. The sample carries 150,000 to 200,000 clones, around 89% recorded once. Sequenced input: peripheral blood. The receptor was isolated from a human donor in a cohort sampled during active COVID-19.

CDR3: CASSKAGQYQPQHF. The CDR3 DNA reads as TGTGCCAGCAGCAAAGCCGGACAGTATCAGCCCCAGCATTTT. V gene TRBV21-1 combines with J gene TRBJ1-5; the table calls TRBD1, which could not be checked here. TRBV21-1 represents a pseudogene. The CDR3 covers 14 residues.